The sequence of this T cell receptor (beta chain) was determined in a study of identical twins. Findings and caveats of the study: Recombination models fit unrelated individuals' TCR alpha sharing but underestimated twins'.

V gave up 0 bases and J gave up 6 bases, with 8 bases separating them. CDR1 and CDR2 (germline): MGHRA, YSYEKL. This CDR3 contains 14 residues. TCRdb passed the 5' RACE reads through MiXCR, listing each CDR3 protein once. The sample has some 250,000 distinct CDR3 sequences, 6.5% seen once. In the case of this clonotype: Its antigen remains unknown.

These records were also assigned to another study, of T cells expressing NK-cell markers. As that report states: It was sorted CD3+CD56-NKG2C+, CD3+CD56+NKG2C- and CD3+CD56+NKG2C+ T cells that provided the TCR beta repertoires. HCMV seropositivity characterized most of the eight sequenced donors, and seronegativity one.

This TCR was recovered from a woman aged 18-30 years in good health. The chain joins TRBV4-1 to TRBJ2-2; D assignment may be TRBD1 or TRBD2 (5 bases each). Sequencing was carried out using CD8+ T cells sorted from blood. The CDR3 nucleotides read TGCGCCAGCAGCCAAGATCCGGGACCCGGGGAGCTGTTTTTT. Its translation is CASSQDPGPGELFF.